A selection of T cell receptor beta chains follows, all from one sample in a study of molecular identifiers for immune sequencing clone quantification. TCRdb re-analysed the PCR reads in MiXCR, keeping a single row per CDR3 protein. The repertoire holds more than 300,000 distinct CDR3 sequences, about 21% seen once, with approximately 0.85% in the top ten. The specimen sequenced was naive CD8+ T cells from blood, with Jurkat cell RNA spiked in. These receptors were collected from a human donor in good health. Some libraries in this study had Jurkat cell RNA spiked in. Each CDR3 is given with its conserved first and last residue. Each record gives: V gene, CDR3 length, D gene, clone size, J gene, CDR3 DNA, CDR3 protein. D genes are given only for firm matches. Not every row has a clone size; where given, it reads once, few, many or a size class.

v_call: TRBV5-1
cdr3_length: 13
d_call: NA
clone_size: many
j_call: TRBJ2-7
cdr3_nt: TGCGCCAGCAGAGCGGGACAGGCCTACGAGCAGTACTTC
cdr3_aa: CASRAGQAYEQYF

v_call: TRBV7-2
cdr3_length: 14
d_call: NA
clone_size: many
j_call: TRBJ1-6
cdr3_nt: TGTGCCGCCGAGATCGGGGGGAGAGACTCACCCCTCCACTTT
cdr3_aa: CAAEIGGRDSPLHF

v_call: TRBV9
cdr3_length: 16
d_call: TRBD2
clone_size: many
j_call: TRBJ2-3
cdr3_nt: TGTGCCAGCAGTGCTCCTCTAGCGGCCAGCACAGATACGCAGTATTTT
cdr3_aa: CASSAPLAASTDTQYF

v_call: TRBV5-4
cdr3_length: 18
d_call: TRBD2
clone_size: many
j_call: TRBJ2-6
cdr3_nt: TGTGCCAGCAGCCCTCCCCAAGCGGGGGGGGCTGGGGCCAACGTCCTGACTTTC
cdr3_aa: CASSPPQAGGAGANVLTF

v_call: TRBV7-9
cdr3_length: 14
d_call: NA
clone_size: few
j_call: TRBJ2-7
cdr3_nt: TGTGCCAGCGGAATTCGAGGACGGTCCGACGAGCAGTACTTC
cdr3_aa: CASGIRGRSDEQYF

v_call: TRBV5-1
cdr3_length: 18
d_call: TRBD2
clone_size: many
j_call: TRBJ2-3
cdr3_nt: TGCGCCAGCAGCTCAGACCCTTTGACTAGCCGAGAAACAGATACGCAGTATTTT
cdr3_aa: CASSSDPLTSRETDTQYF

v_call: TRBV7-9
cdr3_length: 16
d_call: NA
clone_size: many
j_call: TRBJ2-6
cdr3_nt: TGTGCCAGCAGCTTAGCTGGGGGCCCTGGGGCCAACGTCCTGACTTTC
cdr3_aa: CASSLAGGPGANVLTF

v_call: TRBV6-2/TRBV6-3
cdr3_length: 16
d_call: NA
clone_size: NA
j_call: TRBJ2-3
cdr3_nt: TGTGCCAGCAGGGCCGAGAGGGGAGACGGCACAGATACGCAGTATTTT
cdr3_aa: CASRAERGDGTDTQYF

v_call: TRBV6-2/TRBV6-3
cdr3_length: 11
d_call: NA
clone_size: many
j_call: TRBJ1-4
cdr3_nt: TGTGCCACCCAGGGTGGCGAAAAACTGTTTTTT
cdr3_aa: CATQGGEKLFF

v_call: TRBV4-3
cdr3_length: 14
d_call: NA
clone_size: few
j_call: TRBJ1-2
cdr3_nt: TGCGCCAGCAGCCAAGGCGGAGGGGATCTAGGCTACACCTTC
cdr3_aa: CASSQGGGDLGYTF

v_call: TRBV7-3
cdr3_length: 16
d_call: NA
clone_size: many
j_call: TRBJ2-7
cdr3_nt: TGTGCCAGCAGCTTACTTCTTAGCGGCCCCCAAAGCGAGCAGTACTTC
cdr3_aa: CASSLLLSGPQSEQYF

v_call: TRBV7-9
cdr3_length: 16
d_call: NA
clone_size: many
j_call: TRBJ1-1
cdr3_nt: TGTGCCAGCAGCTTACCGACAGACCTGCTGAACACTGAAGCTTTCTTT
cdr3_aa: CASSLPTDLLNTEAFF

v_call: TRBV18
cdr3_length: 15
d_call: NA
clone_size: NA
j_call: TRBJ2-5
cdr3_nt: TGTGCCAGCTCACCACCGATCCGGGACCAAGAGACCCAGTACTTC
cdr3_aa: CASSPPIRDQETQYF

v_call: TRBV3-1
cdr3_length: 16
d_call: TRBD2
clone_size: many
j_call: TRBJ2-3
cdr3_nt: TGTGCCAGCAGCCAACTAAGCGGGGGGGATATAGATACGCAGTATTTT
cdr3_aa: CASSQLSGGDIDTQYF

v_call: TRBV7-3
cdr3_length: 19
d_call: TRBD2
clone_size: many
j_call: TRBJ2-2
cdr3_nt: TGTGCCAGCAGCTTATTACCCCGTCCGCGGCTAGCGGATGGCGGGGAGCTGTTTTTT
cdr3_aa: CASSLLPRPRLADGGELFF

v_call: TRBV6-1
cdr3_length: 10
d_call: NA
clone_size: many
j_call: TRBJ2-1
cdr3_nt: TGTGCCAGCAAGTACACCCGGTGGTCATTC
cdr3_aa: CASKYTRWSF

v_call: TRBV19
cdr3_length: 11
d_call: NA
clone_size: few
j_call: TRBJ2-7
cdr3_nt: TGTGCCACCGGACCCCCCTACGAGCAGTACTTC
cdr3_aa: CATGPPYEQYF

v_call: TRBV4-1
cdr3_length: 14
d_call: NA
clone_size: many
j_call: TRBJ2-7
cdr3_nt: TGCGCCAGCAGCCAAGTGGCCAGGGGTTACGAGCAGTACTTC
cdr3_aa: CASSQVARGYEQYF